Shown below are 4 T cell receptor beta chains from a single sample sequenced in a study of blood T cell repertoires in COVID-19. Clones were sequenced by immunoSEQ multiplex PCR, and TCRdb holds only the in-frame ones, with some missing. The sample holds about 180,000 clones, 80% to 90% seen once. Material for sequencing was PBMCs or T cells enriched from blood (not recorded which). These receptors originate from a woman in her thirties or forties with acute COVID-19.

The chain employs TRBV7-2 and TRBJ2-7, with 10 bases fitting TRBD2. The ends lost 5 bases at V and 6 bases at J; junction bases unmatched: 10. Germline values: CDR1 SGHTA, CDR2 FQGNSA. The CDR3 contains 15 residues. This CDR3 is CASSVSSGRVPEQYF. The CDR3 bases are TGTGCCAGCAGCGTCTCCAGCGGGAGGGTCCCCGAGCAGTACTTC. The full variable domain, rest sourced from reference TRBV7-2 and TRBJ2-7, is GAGVSQSPSNKVTEKGKDVELRCDPISGHTALYWYRQSLGQGLEFLIYFQGNSAPDKSGLPSDRFSAERTGGSVSTLTIQRTQQEDSAVYLCASSVSSGRVPEQYFGPGTRLTVT.

This chain joins TRBV5-4 and TRBJ2-1; D gene unclear. The length of the CDR3 is 12 residues. The V end lost 0 bases, the J end lost 8 bases, and 6 bases lay between the germline ends. Germline CDR1 is SGHNT and CDR2 is YYREEE (reference sequence). The CDR3 loop reads CASSLGAYEQFF. CDR3 DNA: TGTGCCAGCAGCTTGGGGGCCTATGAGCAGTTCTTC.

The CDR3 DNA reads as TGTGCCAGCAGCCAAGATGTCTTAGCCTACGAGCAGTACTTC. Protein product: CASSQDVLAYEQYF. The chain joins TRBV4-2 to TRBJ2-7; D is unclear. CDR1 is LGHNA, CDR2 YNFKEQ, per germline. This CDR3 region has 14 residues. The ends were cut back, 0 bases at V and 2 bases at J, with 8 bases in the middle.

This chain uses TRBV19 with TRBJ1-2; possible D gene TRBD1, 6 bases. Germline CDR1 LNHDA, CDR2 SQIVND (reference sequence). This CDR3 comprises 13 residues. V lost 5 bases to trimming and J lost 5 bases, with 12 bases between them. CDR3 loop: CASSLGHQYGYTF. The CDR3 coding sequence is TGTGCCAGTAGTTTGGGACATCAGTATGGCTACACCTTC.